This T cell receptor (beta chain) appears in the sequencing data of a study of early T cells in non-severe SARS-CoV-2 infection. Tagging with unique molecular identifiers was applied to individual cDNA molecules. Each CDR3 protein is one row after TCRdb ran MiXCR on the 5' RACE reads. The sample holds fewer than 55,000 distinct CDR3 sequences, about 4% seen once. J gave up 6 bases and V 5 bases, and 6 bases lay outside the gene matches. The length of the CDR3 is 12 residues. Germline CDR1 is SQVTM and CDR2 is ANQGSEA. The table lists this clonotype with many counts. This TCR derives from an adult who was a healthcare worker with PCR-confirmed SARS-CoV-2 infection or an uninfected control (not recorded which). This chain connects TRBV29-1 to TRBJ2-7, with 8 bases lining up with TRBD1. Sequencing was performed on whole blood. Here the CDR3 reads CSVRTGRGEQYF. The CDR3 DNA follows: TGCAGCGTTAGGACAGGGCGAGGCGAGCAGTACTTC.